This T cell receptor (beta chain) was sequenced for a study of cytomegalovirus exposure and HLA in healthy donors. CDR3 length: 18 residues. Trimming cost V 2 bases and J 5 bases, with 22 bases left between them. Germline CDR1 MDHEN, CDR2 SYDVKM. Whole-study results and caveats: An assumption of roughly uniform sequencing depth across donors underlay the presence/absence analyses. Investigators reported some 150 TCR beta chains as tied to cytomegalovirus.

As regards this clone: Its antigen is not identified.

PCR used 60 Vbeta primers and 13 Jbeta primers. Sequencing used immunoSEQ multiplex PCR; TCRdb keeps in-frame clones, though not all of them. The table shows approximately 80,000 clones, with roughly 73% occurring only once. The chain employs TRBV28 and TRBJ1-5; tentatively, D is TRBD1 (5 bases). Sequenced: PBMCs. The TCR comes from a male donor in good health and CMV-seropositive. The CDR3 loop is CASSLMWSWQGGDQPQHF. The CDR3 DNA is TGTGCCAGCAGTTTAATGTGGTCGTGGCAGGGAGGGGATCAGCCCCAGCATTTT.